These 6 T cell receptor beta chains were sequenced from one sample in a study of blood T cells in healthy people across ages. The second PCR ran about 6 to 12 cycles with a sample-barcoded 5' primer and J-beta primers. One entry per CDR3 protein results from TCRdb running MiXCR on the 5' RACE reads. The table records 650,000 to 700,000 distinct CDR3 sequences, 52% of them present only once. Specimen: blood. Source of these receptors: an elderly woman in good health.

A remark on this clonotype: A much larger clone differs by one base, so this may be a read error. This chain uses TRBV18 with TRBJ2-1, with 8 bases fitting TRBD2. Germline CDR1 and CDR2: KGHSH and LQKENI. The CDR3 spans 15 residues. The V segment lost 3 bases and the J segment 2 bases; nucleotides outside the gene matches: 3. CDR3 residues: CASSPDGGAYNEQFF. The CDR3 nucleotides are TGTGCCAGCTCACCCGACGGGGGGGCCTACAATGAGCAGTTCTTC.

The chain couples TRBV5-1 to TRBJ2-3, with D unresolved. CDR3 length: 16 amino acids. Germline CDR1 is SGHRS and CDR2 is YFSETQ. V was cut by 1 base and J by 2 bases, with 14 bases left in between. Here the CDR3 DNA reads TGCGCCAGCAGCTTGTGGCCCGTGACCTCCACAGATACGCAGTATTTT. Protein product: CASSLWPVTSTDTQYF.

This clonotype showed up just a few times. The chain combines TRBV3-1 with TRBJ2-1; the D gene is possibly TRBD2 (5 bases). V was shortened by 0 bases and J by 6 bases, with 12 bases between the two germline ends. This CDR3 is 15 amino acids long. Germline-derived CDR1 and CDR2 are LGHDT and YNNKEL (reference sequence). The CDR3 nucleotides are TGTGCCAGCAGCCAAGAGTTAGCGCAAGGCAATGAGCAGTTCTTC. As protein: CASSQELAQGNEQFF.

The chain employs TRBV12-3 or TRBV12-4 and TRBJ2-5, with TRBD1 identical over 8 bases. This CDR3 comprises 15 residues. Trimming cost V 4 bases and J 6 bases; bases outside gene matches: 10. This CDR3 is CASSSPGQGSKTQYF. The CDR3, as DNA: TGTGCCAGCAGTTCCCCAGGACAGGGTAGTAAGACCCAGTACTTC.

The V gene is TRBV29-1, the J gene TRBJ2-5; no reliable D call. Germline CDR1 is SQVTM and CDR2 is ANQGSEA. The CDR3 has 13 residues. Trimming shortened V by 7 bases and J by 5 bases, and 17 bases separated the two germline ends. The CDR3 nucleotides are TGCAGCGCCTCACCCCGGACCGCCGAGACCCAGTACTTC. This sequence encodes CSASPRTAETQYF.

In regard to this clonotype: A much larger clone differs from this one at a single base, so this may be a read error. The rearrangement uses TRBV11-2 and TRBJ2-4; D is unresolved. Germline V gene lookup returns CDR1 SGHAT and CDR2 FQNNGV. The V end was cut by 5 bases, the J end by 13 bases, with 24 bases between. This CDR3 has 15 amino acids. The CDR3 bases are TGTGCCAGCAGCCGGTCCGGGCCCTACTACAATGAGCAGTACTTC. Protein: CASSRSGPYYNEQYF. The full variable domain, with the rest looked up from reference TRBV11-2 and TRBJ2-4, is EAGVAQSPRYKIIEKRQSVAFWCNPISGHATLYWYQQILGQGPKLLIQFQNNGVVDDSQLPKDRFSAERLKGVDSTLKIQPAKLEDSAVYLCASSRSGPYYNEQYFGAGTRLSVL.